The 21 T cell receptor beta chains listed next were all sequenced from one sample in a study of CD8 T cells in Susac syndrome. A quantity of about 0.45 to 1 ug RNA underwent reverse transcription using random hexamers. One entry per CDR3 protein, called by TCRdb with MiXCR from the immunoSEQ multiplex PCR reads. This sample yields roughly 200,000 distinct CDR3 sequences, of which just under 95% are seen a single time; 0.085% to 0.1% belongs to the top ten. The sequenced material came from CD4+ T cells from PBMCs. All receptors derive from a human donor with Susac syndrome.

V and J are TRBV7-2 and TRBJ1-2, with TRBD1 as a possible D gene (6 bases). Germline CDR1 SGHTA, CDR2 FQGNSA. Between the trimmed V and J ends, which lost 6 bases and 5 bases, there was a span of 10 bases. The length of the CDR3 is 12 residues. CDR3 sequence reads: CASSRQVYGYTF. CDR3 in DNA: TGTGCCAGCAGTCGACAGGTATATGGCTACACCTTC.

The gene calls are TRBV30 and TRBJ2-3; D might be TRBD2 (6 bases). Germline V lookup: CDR1 GTSNPN, CDR2 SVGIG (reference sequence). This CDR3 has 11 residues. Trimming removed 3 bases from V and 7 bases from J, with 8 bases in between. The CDR3 loop reads CAWRGGNTQYF. CDR3 sequence (DNA): TGTGCCTGGAGGGGGGGAAATACGCAGTATTTT.

As regards this clonotype: A junction end diverges from the germline sequence, so it may reflect a read error. The V and J genes are TRBV30 and TRBJ2-5; D is unresolved. This CDR3 region has 11 residues. Looked up from germline, CDR1 is GTSNPN and CDR2 is SVGIG (reference sequence). CDR3 loop: CAWSIRSDPFF. The CDR3 DNA is TGTGCCTGGAGTATAAGGTCAGACCCGTTCTTC.

The chain employs TRBV10-3 and TRBJ2-2; 8 positions match TRBD2. After removal of 2 bases from V and 0 bases from J, the junction contained 8 bases not matched to a gene. The CDR3 spans 18 residues. Germline V gene sequence: CDR1 ENHRY, CDR2 SYGVKD. The CDR3 DNA follows: TGTGCCATCAGTGAGCAACTAGCGGATTTCGCGAACACCGGGGAGCTGTTTTTT. This translates into CAISEQLADFANTGELFF.

This clonotype was seen just once. The rearrangement joins TRBV12-3 or TRBV12-4 to TRBJ2-1, with D possibly being TRBD1 (6 bases). The CDR3 totals 14 residues. Trimming took 0 bases from V and 8 from J, leaving 11 bases between them. The CDR3 is CASSLAGAQDEQFF. CDR3 sequence (DNA): TGTGCCAGCAGTTTAGCGGGGGCCCAGGATGAGCAGTTCTTC.

The rearrangement links TRBV12-3 or TRBV12-4 to TRBJ1-1; D is undetermined. V was trimmed by 7 bases and J by 0 bases, leaving 9 bases between them. The CDR3 sequence is 13 residues long. The CDR3 loop reads CASKINLNTEAFF. Written as DNA, the CDR3 is TGTGCCAGCAAAATCAACCTGAACACTGAAGCTTTCTTT.

The chain recombines TRBV3-1 with TRBJ2-5; no clear D gene. V was trimmed by 0 bases and J by 2 bases, leaving 10 bases between them. Germline lookup yields CDR1 LGHDT and CDR2 YNNKEL (reference sequence). The CDR3 runs 15 residues. The CDR3 region is CASSQDLAEQETQYF. CDR3 nucleotides: TGTGCCAGCAGCCAAGATCTGGCAGAACAAGAGACCCAGTACTTC.

In this sample, this clonotype turned up once. The chain employs TRBV6-2 or TRBV6-3 and TRBJ1-2, with TRBD1 matching over 8 bases. CDR1 MNHEY and CDR2 SVGEGT come from the germline V gene. CDR3 length equals 16 residues. The J segment lost 3 bases and the V segment lost 4 bases, leaving 10 bases of the junction unmatched. The CDR3 bases are TGTGCCAGCAGTTCCCCTGGACAGGGATGGGACTATGGCTACACCTTC. Translation: CASSSPGQGWDYGYTF.

The rearrangement joins TRBV15 to TRBJ2-7; possibly TRBD1 or TRBD2 for D (5 bases each). This CDR3 has 17 amino acids. Germline assignment: CDR1 LNHNV and CDR2 YYDKDF (reference sequence). With 1 base removed from V and 0 bases from J, the gap between germline ends came to 16 bases. CDR3 sequence (DNA): TGTGCCACCAGCAGAGGGTTTCGGGGCAAAGTCTCCTACGAGCAGTACTTC. It specifies CATSRGFRGKVSYEQYF.

The CDR3 DNA sequence: TGCGCCAGCAGTCGGGACAGGGGGAGCGCTGGCTACACCTTC. Its protein product is CASSRDRGSAGYTF. This chain links TRBV5-1 with TRBJ1-2; 11 bases line up with TRBD1. CDR3 length: 14 residues. CDR1 is SGHRS, CDR2 YFSETQ, per germline. The V gene end was trimmed by 5 bases and the J gene end by 7 bases; junction bases not matched to a gene: 7.

The chain combines TRBV15 with TRBJ1-2, with unresolved D. The germline CDR1 and CDR2 sequences are LNHNV and YYDKDF (reference sequence). This CDR3 region has 12 residues. V lost 1 base to trimming and J lost 2 bases, with 2 bases between them. The CDR3 region has the DNA TGTGCCACCAGCAGAGCCAACTATGGCTACACCTTC. Amino acids: CATSRANYGYTF.

The CDR3 here is CASRYGGVPEAFF. The DNA of the CDR3 is TGTGCCAGCCGCTACGGCGGGGTTCCTGAAGCTTTCTTT. The chain uses TRBV6-2 or TRBV6-3 and TRBJ1-1; D unresolved. This CDR3 is 13 amino acids long. V lost 8 bases and J 6 bases, leaving 16 bases between the germline ends. Looked up from germline, CDR1 is MNHEY and CDR2 is SVGEGT.

The genes are TRBV27 and TRBJ2-3, with unresolved D. Germline V gene lookup returns CDR1 MNHEY and CDR2 SMNVEV (reference sequence). The CDR3 totals 14 residues. V lost 5 bases and J 2 bases, leaving 11 bases between the germline ends. The CDR3 coding sequence is TGTGCCAGCAGTAAACAAACTACCACAGATACGCAGTATTTT. It encodes CASSKQTTTDTQYF.

This sequence joins TRBV12-3 or TRBV12-4 and TRBJ2-1; 9 positions agree with TRBD1. The CDR3 spans 15 residues. V shed 5 bases and J 8 bases; nucleotides not matched to a gene: 10. In DNA, the CDR3 is TGTGCCAGCAGTAACTCCGGGACAGGGTTTGATGAGCAGTTCTTC. Its protein is CASSNSGTGFDEQFF.

V and J are TRBV4-2 and TRBJ2-1; no firm D call. V was pared by 0 bases and J by 7 bases, with 10 bases between. The CDR3 spans 14 residues. Germline CDR1 is LGHNA and CDR2 is YNFKEQ. For the CDR3, the DNA is TGTGCCAGCAGCCAAGAAAGCGCAAGGAATGAGCAGTTCTTC. As protein: CASSQESARNEQFF.

The J gene is TRBJ2-7, the V gene TRBV2; D is perhaps TRBD2 (7 bases). Germline lookup yields CDR1 SNHLY and CDR2 FYNNEI. Trimming took off 8 bases at V and 6 bases at J, with 11 bases between the two ends. This CDR3 comprises 11 residues. CDR3 amino acids: CASLAGAEQYF. Here the CDR3 DNA reads TGTGCCAGCCTTGCGGGGGCCGAGCAGTACTTC.

This rearrangement joins TRBV4-3 to TRBJ1-2, with 7 bases identical to TRBD1. The ends lost 5 bases at V and 6 bases at J; junction bases unmatched: 6. Germline CDR1 and CDR2: LGHNA and YSLEER. This CDR3 comprises 13 residues. The CDR3 loop reads CASSGQVWDGYTF. DNA of the CDR3: TGCGCCAGCAGCGGACAGGTTTGGGATGGCTACACCTTC.

The rearrangement joins TRBV5-4 to TRBJ1-1; 8 positions match TRBD1. CDR3 length: 15 amino acids. The germline CDR1 and CDR2 sequences are SGHNT and YYREEE (reference sequence). With 3 bases clipped from V and 1 base from J, the junction kept 5 bases outside the gene matches. The CDR3 DNA reads TGTGCCAGCAGCTACGGACAGGGAAGGAACACTGAAGCTTTCTTT. It yields the protein CASSYGQGRNTEAFF.

The rearrangement links TRBV7-2 to TRBJ2-5, with TRBD1 matching 9 bases. CDR3 size: 14 residues. The V gene's germline CDR1 is SGHTA and CDR2 FQGNSA. Unmatched junction bases numbered 6, after V lost 5 bases and J lost 5 bases. The CDR3 nucleotides read TGTGCCAGCAGCCCAGACAGGGGGAAGGAGACCCAGTACTTC. The encoded protein is CASSPDRGKETQYF.

This clonotype was recorded a few times. V gene TRBV27 combines with J gene TRBJ2-7; 7 bases are a match to TRBD1. V dropped 6 bases and J dropped 4; count of bases not matched to a gene: 9. This CDR3 contains 14 residues. Germline lookup yields CDR1 MNHEY and CDR2 SMNVEV (reference sequence). The CDR3 DNA reads TGTGCCAGCAGCCCTTCCGGGACAGAATACGAGCAGTACTTC. Residues: CASSPSGTEYEQYF.

This clonotype is a singleton in its sample. The V call is TRBV5-4, the J call TRBJ1-1, with a weak D call TRBD1 (5 bases). Germline assignment: CDR1 SGHNT and CDR2 YYREEE (reference sequence). The CDR3 loop spans 15 amino acids. V was cut by 0 bases and J by 1 base, with 10 bases left in between. The CDR3 loop is CASSLESGRNTEAFF. CDR3 DNA sequence: TGTGCCAGCAGCTTGGAGTCAGGGAGGAACACTGAAGCTTTCTTT.